One sample yielded the 20 T cell receptor beta chains listed below, sequenced in a study of blood T cells in healthy people across ages. Through a sample-barcoded 5' primer and a J-beta primer mix, a second PCR was run for roughly 7 to 11 cycles. TCRdb passed the 5' RACE reads through MiXCR, listing each CDR3 protein once. Counted here are fewer than 2 million distinct CDR3 sequences, about two fifths occurring once; the ten biggest clones make up under 25%. Sequenced input: blood. These receptors were taken from a human donor in good health.

This clonotype was detected many times. The chain employs TRBV20-1 and TRBJ2-7, with no clear D. Looked up from germline, CDR1 is DFQATT and CDR2 is SNEGSKA (reference sequence). Between the trimmed V and J ends, which lost 2 bases and 1 base, there was a span of 6 bases. The CDR3 has 12 amino acids. The CDR3 spells CSARRVSYEQYF. CDR3 DNA sequence: TGCAGTGCTAGACGCGTATCCTACGAGCAGTACTTC.

The CDR3 region has the DNA TGTGCCTGGAGTGTCCAGTATGGCTACACCTTC. Residues: CAWSVQYGYTF. This rearrangement joins TRBV30 to TRBJ1-2; D ambiguous. The CDR3 is 11 residues long. V lost 0 bases to trimming and J lost 5 bases, with 4 bases between them. In germline, CDR1 is GTSNPN, CDR2 SVGIG (reference sequence).

This clonotype was seen a handful of times. This chain uses TRBV5-1 with TRBJ1-2, with a possible D match to TRBD1 (5 bases). CDR1 and CDR2 (germline): SGHRS, YFSETQ. The CDR3 contains 13 residues. V was pared by 0 bases and J by 8 bases, with 11 bases between. CDR3 loop: CASSLDQGRGYTF. CDR3 coding DNA: TGCGCCAGCAGCTTGGATCAGGGTAGGGGCTACACCTTC.

V and J are TRBV29-1 and TRBJ2-5, with unresolved D. The CDR3 contains 14 residues. CDR1 is SQVTM, CDR2 ANQGSEA, per germline. V shed 1 base and J shed 5 bases, with 14 bases lying between them. CDR3 bases: TGCAGCGTTGAAGGGAACCTTAGATCCGAGACCCAGTACTTC. This sequence encodes CSVEGNLRSETQYF.

This clonotype has only a few counts. The rearrangement uses TRBV15 and TRBJ2-1, with D unclear. V lost 1 base and J lost 9, with 16 bases in between. In germline, CDR1 is LNHNV, CDR2 YYDKDF (reference sequence). The CDR3 covers 15 residues. The DNA of the CDR3 is TGTGCCACCAGCAGAGCCAGTGACGGATTTGTTGAGCAGTTCTTC. Amino acid sequence: CATSRASDGFVEQFF.

The V call is TRBV7-2, the J call TRBJ2-6; 11 positions match TRBD1. The CDR3 has 16 residues. The germline CDR1 and CDR2 sequences are SGHTA and FQGNSA. The J segment lost 4 bases and the V segment lost 6 bases, leaving 5 bases of the junction unmatched. The CDR3 here is CASSRDRGVGANVLTF. The CDR3 DNA reads as TGTGCCAGCAGTCGGGACAGGGGGGTCGGGGCCAACGTCCTGACTTTC.

This chain joins TRBV28 and TRBJ2-3; D is unresolved. This CDR3 region has 15 residues. Trimming left V 6 bases short and J 0 bases short, with 13 bases between. The germline V gene encodes CDR1 MDHEN and CDR2 SYDVKM. The CDR3 loop reads CASSLQQSSTDTQYF. CDR3 nucleotide sequence: TGTGCCAGCAGCCTCCAACAGTCTAGCACAGATACGCAGTATTTT.

This clonotype was counted only a few times. The chain has TRBV7-2 and TRBJ2-3; 7 positions match TRBD2. The germline gives CDR1 SGHTA, CDR2 FQGNSA. V lost 1 base and J lost 3; bases outside the gene matches: 1. CDR3 size: 14 residues. Here the CDR3 reads CASSLVLATDTQYF. CDR3 in DNA: TGTGCCAGCAGCTTAGTACTAGCGACAGATACGCAGTATTTT.

Remarks on this clonotype: A much more abundant neighbour one base away suggests this may be a read error. The chain is built from TRBV4-1 and TRBJ2-3; D remains unclear. There are 15 residues in the CDR3. Germline CDR1 and CDR2: MGHRA and YSYEKL. In DNA, the CDR3 is TGCGCCGGCAGCCCCCATTCCGGGAGCACAGATACGCAGTATTTT. This sequence encodes CAGSPHSGSTDTQYF.

This clonotype has more than one count but fewer than ten. The chain has TRBV7-6 and TRBJ2-5; TRBD2 aligns across 7 bases. After removal of 5 bases from V and 4 bases from J, the junction contained 7 bases not matched to a gene. CDR1 is SGHVS, CDR2 FNYEAQ, per germline. This CDR3 contains 14 residues. The CDR3 here is CASSQTSWAETQYF. The DNA for the CDR3 is TGTGCCAGCAGCCAGACTAGCTGGGCAGAGACCCAGTACTTC.

The chain has TRBV4-2 and TRBJ2-1, with D possibly being TRBD1 or TRBD2 (5 bases each). The germline V and J ends were trimmed by 4 bases and 4 bases, with 14 bases remaining between them. The CDR3 is 15 amino acids. Germline values: CDR1 LGHNA, CDR2 YNFKEQ. For the CDR3, the DNA is TGTGCCAGCAGCCCCCCCCGGGACGGATACAATGAGCAGTTCTTC. Translated: CASSPPRDGYNEQFF.

This clonotype occurred a few times. The gene calls are TRBV12-3 or TRBV12-4 and TRBJ2-5, with D possibly TRBD1 on 5 matching bases. There are 13 residues in the CDR3. The V end lost 7 bases, the J end lost 1 base, and 10 bases lay between the germline ends. In nucleotides, the CDR3 is TGTGCCAGCACCCAGGGTTTCCAAGAGACCCAGTACTTC. Encoded protein: CASTQGFQETQYF.

The chain joins TRBV28 to TRBJ2-3; possibly TRBD1 for D (5 bases). V was shortened by 3 bases and J by 2 bases, with 15 bases between the two germline ends. The germline V gene encodes CDR1 MDHEN and CDR2 SYDVKM. The CDR3 has 16 residues. Here the CDR3 reads CASSFDRQIYTDTQYF. The CDR3 nucleotides are TGTGCCAGCAGTTTTGATCGACAGATTTACACAGATACGCAGTATTTT.

The rearrangement links TRBV4-2 to TRBJ2-3, with TRBD2 matching 8 bases. The CDR3 sequence is 17 residues long. CDR1 LGHNA and CDR2 YNFKEQ come from the germline V gene. Trimming at V came to 4 bases and at J to 2 bases, leaving 11 bases not matched to a gene. CDR3 bases: TGTGCCAGCAGCCCGCTTGAGATAGCGGGGCCCACAGATACGCAGTATTTT. Translation: CASSPLEIAGPTDTQYF.

This clonotype has a handful of counts. The chain recombines TRBV29-1 with TRBJ2-7, with D maybe TRBD1 (5 bases). V lost 3 bases to trimming and J lost 0 bases, with 9 bases between them. This CDR3 contains 13 residues. CDR1 and CDR2 (germline): SQVTM, ANQGSEA. The DNA for the CDR3 is TGCAGCGTTGACGGCAGGGACTCCTACGAGCAGTACTTC. Protein product: CSVDGRDSYEQYF.

This clonotype was detected a few times. This rearrangement joins TRBV6-5 to TRBJ1-2, with unresolved D. Germline V gives CDR1 MNHEY, CDR2 SVGAGI. Trimming left V 4 bases short and J 6 bases short, with 12 bases between. This CDR3 has 13 amino acids. CDR3 loop: CASSLGRFDGYTF. The DNA of the CDR3 is TGTGCCAGCAGTTTAGGACGTTTCGATGGCTACACCTTC.

The rearrangement uses TRBV7-3 and TRBJ2-5; 8 bases line up with TRBD2. V trimming: 4 bases; J trimming: 11 bases; junction bases outside the gene matches: 18. The CDR3 is made up of 16 amino acids. Germline V lookup: CDR1 SGHTA, CDR2 FQGTGA. The chain's CDR3 is CASSSWDGGADNEQYF. DNA for the CDR3: TGTGCCAGCAGCTCATGGGACGGGGGGGCAGACAATGAGCAGTACTTC.

This clonotype was detected only a few times. This sequence joins TRBV27 and TRBJ1-2; D is ambiguous. Germline CDR1 reads MNHEY; CDR2 reads SMNVEV (reference sequence). This CDR3 is built from 15 residues. The V gene lost 4 bases and the J gene lost 7 bases, with 19 bases spanning the gap. CDR3 in amino acids: CASSSRPISHRGYTF. DNA for the CDR3: TGTGCCAGCAGTTCCAGACCCATATCCCACCGTGGCTACACCTTC.

This clonotype has just a few counts. CDR3 protein: CASSYGSYGGQYTQYF. The CDR3 DNA reads as TGTGCCAGCAGTTACGGTTCGTACGGGGGGCAATATACGCAGTATTTT. The chain joins TRBV6-2 or TRBV6-3 to TRBJ2-3; TRBD2 might be the D (7 bases). Germline-derived CDR1 and CDR2 are MNHEY and SVGEGT. The CDR3 spans 16 residues. V was clipped by 2 bases and J by 7 bases, with 19 bases between them.

CDR3 region: CSVALGGSEETQYF. The CDR3 region has the DNA TGCAGCGTTGCGCTAGGGGGTTCGGAAGAGACCCAGTACTTC. This chain connects TRBV29-1 to TRBJ2-5, with D tentatively TRBD1 (6 bases). V was trimmed by 4 bases and J by 3 bases, leaving 15 bases between them. The germline CDR1 and CDR2 sequences are SQVTM and ANQGSEA. CDR3 length: 14 amino acids.